This section outlines one T cell receptor (beta chain) sequence together with its context. This clonotype was recorded a few times. This receptor's antigen is unknown. Within one base of it there is no much larger clone, and no base qualities were kept. The source of the sample is a study of T cells after yellow fever vaccination (dated by TCRdb to between 2018 and 2021). With respect to the entire study: Libraries from fractions with low cell numbers were prepared with the SMART-Seq v4 Ultra Low Input RNA kit. To follow T-cell clones before and after both primary and booster YFV17D yellow fever vaccination, bulk TCR alpha and beta repertoires underwent longitudinal sequencing. Two healthy male donors, one aged 18 to 30 and one aged 30 to 39 years, were included in the cohort. Blood was drawn at multiple timepoints before and after primary and secondary immunization, with bulk PBMC replicates and cell subsets isolated.

The sample's treatment or condition, from its label and the paper: live attenuated yellow fever vaccine strain. Two biological replicates of bulk PBMCs were collected at each blood-draw timepoint. PBMCs were isolated from peripheral blood using a standard Ficoll-Paque protocol. TriZol was used to extract RNA from bulk PBMCs, CD4 and CD8 fractions, and dextramer-positive and dextramer-negative fractions. TCRdb records Illumina NovaSeq 6000 as the sequencer. TCR cDNA was synthesized by 5'RACE template switching, through which a universal primer site and unique molecular identifiers were introduced. Priming of cDNA synthesis was performed from both the TCR alpha and TCR beta constant segments. Library amplification used two PCR steps, and the second PCR step added sample barcodes and sequencing adapters. Sequencing of libraries was performed on Illumina HiSeq 2500 (2x100 bp) or NovaSeq (2x150 bp). The authors' analysis ran thus. Reads were demultiplexed and collapsed into UMI consensus sequences with MIGEC, and V(D)J alignment was performed with MiXCR. Vaccine-responding clonotypes were defined with edgeR using replicate PBMC samples, requiring FDR below 0.01 and a log2 fold change above 5 up to day 15. Each bulk clonotype was labeled CD4 or CD8 based on which sequenced repertoire, CD4 or CD8, contained the clonotype at higher abundance. Clones were called with MiXCR by TCRdb after fastp trimmed the public reads at Q25, and only in-frame beta chains were retained. Rows merge per CDR3 protein into single entries with the most common DNA and genes. These V and J calls are TCRdb output, not the study's own analysis. Present in this sample are hundreds of thousands of distinct CDR3 sequences, less than 4.5% of which were seen just once. The leading ten clones occupy less than 25% of the sample.

What the authors observed across the whole study: Because only a couple of donors were included in the study, the extent to which the findings can be generalized is limited. A small fraction of clonotypes appeared in both the CD4 and CD8 compartments, likely as a result of convergent recombination. After the booster, most clones that had expanded after primary vaccination were detected again (around 95% of CD4 and roughly nine tenths of CD8), suggesting broad maintenance of memory. Computational filtering was needed because FACS-sorted repertoires could contain abundant contaminating clonotypes from the bulk population. The secondary T-cell response was found to be weaker but faster than the primary response, with a peak reached on day 5 rather than on day 15.

Material: PBMCs, obtained on the day of the yellow fever booster vaccination. This clonotype was sampled from a man between 18 and 35 years old who received the YFV17D yellow fever vaccine.

CDR3 loop: CASSLVGSPNYEQYF. The DNA sequence is as follows: TGTGCCAGCAGCCTAGTAGGGTCCCCTAACTACGAGCAGTACTTC. The chain employs TRBV7-6 and TRBJ2-7, with the D gene not clear enough to name. Measured from the cysteine to the phenylalanine, the CDR3 is 15 residues long. Only CDR3 DNA is held: 45 bases, read in frame from base 1. Relative to germline, V is 5 bases shorter and J is 3 bases shorter, with 17 bases between their ends. CDR1 is given as SGHVS and CDR2 as FNYEAQ, both from the germline V gene. The CDR3 plus the reference TRBV7-6 and TRBJ2-7 genes for the other parts give the full variable domain: GAGVSQSPRYKVTKRGQDVALRCDPISGHVSLYWYRQALGQGPEFLTYFNYEAQQDKSGLPNDRFSAERPEGSISTLTIQRTEQRDSAMYRCASSLVGSPNYEQYFGPGTRLTVT.